In its sample, the clone carrying this T cell receptor beta chain was seen many times. This sample stems from a study of early T cells in non-severe SARS-CoV-2 infection. TCRdb re-called the 5' RACE reads through MiXCR, storing one row per CDR3 protein. In the table there are fewer than 65,000 distinct CDR3 sequences, almost 9.5% of which are singletons. The material sequenced was whole blood. The source of this sequence is an adult who was a healthcare worker with PCR-confirmed SARS-CoV-2 infection or an uninfected control (not recorded which).

The DNA of the CDR3 is TGTGCCAGCAGTTCGGACAGGGGTAGATATGGCTACACCTTC. Its protein product is CASSSDRGRYGYTF. This chain uses TRBV12-3 or TRBV12-4 with TRBJ1-2, with TRBD1 identical over 9 bases. The CDR3 runs to 14 residues. With 4 bases clipped from V and 5 bases from J, the junction kept 5 bases outside the gene matches.